This TCR beta chain originates from a study of blood T cell repertoires in COVID-19. Study overall: Researchers got acute and convalescent COVID-19 samples from the United States, Italy and Spain. PBMCs, B-cell-depleted T cells, or T cells provided the cDNA or gDNA that made up the material.

V lost 4 bases, J lost 9 bases, and 13 bases stayed unmatched. Germline V lookup: CDR1 ENHRY, CDR2 SYGVKD. The CDR3 extends over 16 amino acids. Source study methods: Amplification of reference gene primers provided the estimated nucleated cell counts. Clones were read by immunoSEQ multiplex PCR, and TCRdb kept only the in-frame ones, dropping some. V and J calls and clone size come straight from that table; D and trimming were deduced from the DNA. In the table there are about 130,000 clones, roughly 87% of which are singletons. The rearrangement links TRBV10-3 to TRBJ2-1; TRBD2 matches at 9 bases. The source material was peripheral blood. The source is an elderly man with active or convalescent COVID-19. CDR3 in amino acids: CAISGKHAGGPGEQFF. The CDR3 DNA is TGTGCCATCAGTGGGAAACACGCGGGGGGGCCCGGTGAGCAGTTCTTC.